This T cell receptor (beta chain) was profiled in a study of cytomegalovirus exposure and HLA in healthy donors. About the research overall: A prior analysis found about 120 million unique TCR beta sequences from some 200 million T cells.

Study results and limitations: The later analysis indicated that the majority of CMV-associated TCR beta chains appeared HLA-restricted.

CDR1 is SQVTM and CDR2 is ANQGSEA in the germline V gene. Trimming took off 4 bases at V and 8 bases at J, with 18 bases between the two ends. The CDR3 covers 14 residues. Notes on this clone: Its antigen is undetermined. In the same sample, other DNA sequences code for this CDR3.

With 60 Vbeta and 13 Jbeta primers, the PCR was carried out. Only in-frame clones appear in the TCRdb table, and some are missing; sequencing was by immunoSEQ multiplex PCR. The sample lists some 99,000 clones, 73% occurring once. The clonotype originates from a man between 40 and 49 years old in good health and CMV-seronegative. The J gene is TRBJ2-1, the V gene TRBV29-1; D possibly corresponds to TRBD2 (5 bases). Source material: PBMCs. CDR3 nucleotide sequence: TGCAGCGTTGCTCTGGCGGGCGGTGATGATGAGCAGTTCTTC. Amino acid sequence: CSVALAGGDDEQFF.